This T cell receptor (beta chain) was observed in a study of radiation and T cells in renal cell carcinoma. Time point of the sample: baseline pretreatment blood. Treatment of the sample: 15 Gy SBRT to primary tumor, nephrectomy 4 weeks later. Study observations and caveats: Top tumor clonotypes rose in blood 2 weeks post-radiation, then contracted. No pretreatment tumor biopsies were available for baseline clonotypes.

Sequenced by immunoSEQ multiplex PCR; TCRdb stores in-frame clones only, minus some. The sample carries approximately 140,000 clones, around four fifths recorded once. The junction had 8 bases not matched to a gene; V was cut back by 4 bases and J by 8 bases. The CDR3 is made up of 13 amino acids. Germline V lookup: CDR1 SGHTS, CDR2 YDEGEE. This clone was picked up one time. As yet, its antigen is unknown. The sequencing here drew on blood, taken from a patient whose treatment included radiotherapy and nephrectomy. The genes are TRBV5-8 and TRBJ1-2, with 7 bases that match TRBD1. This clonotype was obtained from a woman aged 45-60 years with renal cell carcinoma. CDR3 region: CASSPRQGGGYTF. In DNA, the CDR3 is TGTGCCAGCAGCCCAAGACAGGGAGGCGGCTACACCTTC.